This TCR beta chain was recorded in a study of CD8+ T cells in alopecia areata. Study-level background: The tofacitinib course ran for 6 to 18 months and was followed by 6 months off drug.

Per the germline V gene, CDR1 is SGHRS and CDR2 is YFSETQ. CDR3 length equals 15 residues. Regarding this clone: The antigen remains unidentified. At one end the junction does not follow the germline gene, possibly because of a read error.

Reverse transcription of extracted RNA yielded cDNA, which provided the sequencing template. The data were produced by immunoSEQ multiplex PCR, yet TCRdb's version contains in-frame clones alone and is incomplete. This sample has approximately 160,000 clones; about 60% occur once, and the top ten carry 11% to 15%. This sample's treatment: oral pan-JAK inhibitor, 5-10 mg twice daily. Notes on the study in general: Scalp sample sequencing also detects resident alphabeta T cells of normal skin.

The source material was CD4+ T cells sorted from blood, sampled at week 24, from a patient treated with tofacitinib. This chain links TRBV5-1 with TRBJ2-3, with D possibly matching TRBD2 (5 bases). The clonotype comes from a human donor with alopecia areata. The CDR3 DNA reads TGCGCCAGCAGCTTGGCCGGGGTCCCCACAAATACGCAGTATTTT. Amino acids: CASSLAGVPTNTQYF.